The present T cell receptor (beta chain) was sequenced within a study of Ad26.COV2.S vaccination and SARS-CoV-2 variants. Background on the study: Ad26.COV2.S shots went into the muscle once or twice, 56 days apart.

TCRdb keeps only in-frame clones here, not all; method: immunoSEQ multiplex PCR. The table has around 450,000 clones, 85% to 90% seen once. Concerning this clone: Its antigen remains unknown.

Study-level findings and limits: Recipients of either vaccine or placebo displayed similar breadth of non-spike TCRs. Researchers cautioned that TCR breadth and depth analyses may have underestimated total T cell responses.

The CDR3 length is 15 residues. V shed 4 bases and J shed 0 bases, with 10 bases lying between them. CDR1 is LGHDT, CDR2 YNNKEL, per germline (reference sequence). Described treatment: 19 received Ad26.COV2.S at low or high dose, single or two shots; roughly five received placebo; per-sample allocation not given. Samples came from day 63 after the first vaccine or placebo injection. An adult aged 18-55 years in Boston served as the donor. This chain links TRBV3-1 (or the pseudogene TRBV3-2) with TRBJ1-5, with a tentative D call TRBD1 (6 bases). Material: peripheral blood, obtained in a trial of Ad26.COV2.S vaccine versus placebo. The origin of this receptor is a person between 18 and 65 years old who received the Ad26.COV2.S COVID-19 vaccine or a placebo. The DNA for the CDR3 is TGTGCCAGCAGCCCTTCAGGGGATAGCAATCAGCCCCAGCATTTT. As protein: CASSPSGDSNQPQHF.